These 21 T cell receptor beta chains were all obtained from the same sample, sequenced in a study of T cell responses to AZD1222 COVID-19 vaccine. The data were produced by immunoSEQ multiplex PCR, yet TCRdb's version contains in-frame clones alone and is incomplete. The top ten clones hold about 6% of a sample with about 93,000 clones, approximately 86% of them seen once. This sample comprised peripheral blood, obtained on day 0 of AZD1222 vaccination. The receptors derive from an adult in good health.

The chain couples TRBV24-1 to TRBJ2-7; D call uncertain. Trimming took 0 bases from V and 9 from J, leaving 5 bases between them. Germline V gene data show CDR1 as KGHDR and CDR2 as SFDVKD. The CDR3 length is 11 residues. As DNA, the CDR3 is TGTGCCACCAGTGATTTGTCAGCGCAGTACTTC. It codes for CATSDLSAQYF.

This clone appeared a few times. The chain links TRBV24-1 to TRBJ1-2; D is undetermined. This CDR3 region has 13 residues. In germline, CDR1 is KGHDR, CDR2 SFDVKD. The germline V and J ends were trimmed by 5 bases and 8 bases, with 14 bases remaining between them. CDR3 in amino acids: CATSVTGFQGYTF. Here the CDR3 DNA reads TGTGCCACCAGTGTTACGGGTTTTCAAGGCTACACCTTC.

The genes are TRBV30 and TRBJ1-2; 8 bases align to TRBD1. The CDR3 has 13 amino acids. After removal of 0 bases from V and 7 bases from J, the junction contained 4 bases not matched to a gene. Germline CDR1 GTSNPN, CDR2 SVGIG (reference sequence). For the CDR3, the DNA is TGTGCCTGGAGTGTTCGACAGGGGCTTGGCTACACCTTC. This gives the protein CAWSVRQGLGYTF.

The chain employs TRBV6-1 and TRBJ1-5; D is perhaps TRBD1 (5 bases). This CDR3 is 16 amino acids long. V was pared by 2 bases and J by 6 bases, with 17 bases between. CDR1 is MNHNS, CDR2 SASEGT, per germline. CDR3 DNA sequence: TGTGCCAGCAGTGAACGAGGAGGGGCAAGAGTTCAGCCCCAGCATTTT. This sequence encodes CASSERGGARVQPQHF.

The chain carries TRBV9 and TRBJ1-1; D might be TRBD1 (6 bases). Per germline, CDR1 SGDLS and CDR2 YYNGEE. Trimming left V 0 bases short and J 4 bases short, with 16 bases between. This CDR3 is 16 amino acids long. CDR3 DNA: TGTGCCAGCAGCGTAGGTGATGAGGGGGTGGGCACTGAAGCTTTCTTT. This encodes CASSVGDEGVGTEAFF.

The rearrangement links TRBV12-3 or TRBV12-4 to TRBJ2-5; D is uncertain. The V end lost 2 bases, the J end lost 4 bases, and 8 bases lay between the germline ends. The CDR3 is 13 amino acids. The CDR3 DNA is TGTGCCAGCAGTTTATTGGCGTTAGAGACCCAGTACTTC. This codes for CASSLLALETQYF.

This chain joins TRBV21-1 and TRBJ1-1. TRBV21-1 is a listed pseudogene. This CDR3 comprises 13 residues. The CDR3 DNA follows: TGTGCCAGCAGCAATAGGAAAAACACTGAAGCTTTCTTT. Amino acids: CASSNRKNTEAFF.

This clone came up once. This chain joins TRBV27 and TRBJ2-4; 9 bases agree with TRBD1. Looked up from germline, CDR1 is MNHEY and CDR2 is SMNVEV (reference sequence). The CDR3 totals 15 residues. The trim removed 5 bases at V and 7 bases at J, leaving 9 bases unmatched. This CDR3 reads CASSKGQGDLNIQYF. CDR3 DNA: TGTGCCAGCAGTAAGGGACAGGGTGATTTGAACATTCAGTACTTC.

This chain connects TRBV2 to TRBJ2-2; tentative D call: TRBD2 (5 bases). The CDR3 length is 17 residues. The germline gives CDR1 SNHLY, CDR2 FYNNEI. V was pared by 6 bases and J by 0 bases, with 17 bases between. The CDR3 DNA reads as TGTGCCAGCAGCCAGCCGGTTGGCGGGTCGAACACCGGGGAGCTGTTTTTT. Translating gives CASSQPVGGSNTGELFF.

CDR3 nucleotide sequence: TGTGCCAGCAGTTTAGAATCAGGGGTTGGCTACACCTTC. It codes for CASSLESGVGYTF. This chain connects TRBV12-3 or TRBV12-4 to TRBJ1-2; D perhaps matches TRBD1 (6 bases). Trimming took 1 base from V and 7 from J, leaving 10 bases between them. The CDR3 spans 13 residues.

The rearrangement links TRBV5-8 to TRBJ2-2, with 7 bases matching TRBD1. Germline CDR1 and CDR2: SGHTS and YDEGEE. V lost 2 bases to trimming and J lost 0 bases; unmatched junction nucleotides: 4. This CDR3 is built from 16 residues. CDR3: CASSFTGTANTGELFF. The CDR3 DNA sequence: TGTGCCAGCAGCTTTACCGGGACAGCGAACACCGGGGAGCTGTTTTTT.

CDR3 sequence reads: CASSLSGRAVGETQYF. CDR3 nucleotides: TGTGCCAGCAGCCTTAGCGGGAGGGCCGTCGGGGAGACCCAGTACTTC. V is TRBV7-9 and J is TRBJ2-5, with 11 nucleotides matching TRBD2. Trimming removed 5 bases from V and 5 bases from J; junction bases left unmatched: 10. This CDR3 is 16 amino acids long. In germline, CDR1 is SEHNR, CDR2 FQNEAQ (reference sequence).

The chain combines TRBV2 with TRBJ1-5, with no clear D. This CDR3 has 15 residues. V dropped 2 bases and J dropped 0 bases, with 8 bases sitting between them. Germline V gene data show CDR1 as SNHLY and CDR2 as FYNNEI. The CDR3 reads CASSETAPSNQPQHF. CDR3 in DNA: TGTGCCAGCAGTGAAACAGCTCCTAGCAATCAGCCCCAGCATTTT.

The V gene is TRBV6-1, the J gene TRBJ1-5, with D maybe TRBD1 (5 bases). The length of the CDR3 is 15 residues. Germline loops: CDR1 MNHNS, CDR2 SASEGT. The V end lost 0 bases, the J end lost 4 bases, and 10 bases lay between the germline ends. The DNA of the CDR3 is TGTGCCAGCAGTGAAGCGGGAGGGGAAAATCAGCCCCAGCATTTT. This encodes CASSEAGGENQPQHF.

The chain links TRBV7-8 to TRBJ1-2; a possible D gene is TRBD1 (6 bases). V lost 3 bases, J lost 2 bases, and 7 bases lay in between. The germline V gene has CDR1 SGHVS and CDR2 FQNEAQ. The CDR3 has 13 amino acids. The CDR3, as DNA: TGTGCCAGCAGCTTCCAGGGGAACTATGGCTACACCTTC. Translating gives CASSFQGNYGYTF.

This chain joins TRBV3-1 (or the pseudogene TRBV3-2) and TRBJ2-7; 7 nucleotides line up with TRBD1. CDR1 is LGHDT and CDR2 is YNNKEL in the germline V gene (reference sequence). There are 16 residues in the CDR3. The V gene end was trimmed by 3 bases and the J gene end by 0 bases; junction bases not matched to a gene: 8. CDR3 coding DNA: TGTGCCAGCAGCCATCCCGGGACAGCCGGCTCCTACGAGCAGTACTTC. This gives the protein CASSHPGTAGSYEQYF.

The rearrangement links TRBV3-1 (or the pseudogene TRBV3-2) to TRBJ2-6, with a tentative D call TRBD1 (6 bases). V lost 5 bases and J 3 bases, leaving 17 bases between the germline ends. Germline CDR1 and CDR2: LGHDT and YNNKEL (reference sequence). The CDR3 consists of 17 residues. The CDR3 sequence is CASSNRWTAGGANVLTF. The DNA for the CDR3 is TGTGCCAGCAGCAACCGCTGGACAGCTGGTGGGGCCAACGTCCTGACTTTC.

J is TRBJ2-7 and V is TRBV7-9; possibly TRBD2 for D (5 bases). V gave up 1 base and J gave up 1 base, with 14 bases separating them. CDR1 and CDR2 (germline): SEHNR, FQNEAQ (reference sequence). The CDR3 runs 16 residues. CDR3 loop: CASSLVGGRASYEQYF. The CDR3 nucleotides are TGTGCCAGCAGCTTAGTCGGAGGTAGGGCTTCCTACGAGCAGTACTTC.

This clone appeared once. This chain connects TRBV5-5 to TRBJ2-5; D ambiguous. Between the trimmed V and J ends, which lost 0 bases and 5 bases, there was a span of 8 bases. The CDR3 spans 13 residues. The germline V gene encodes CDR1 SGHKS and CDR2 YYEKEE (reference sequence). The CDR3 region has the DNA TGTGCCAGCAGCTTGGTTTCGACGGAGACCCAGTACTTC. This gives the protein CASSLVSTETQYF.

The chain recombines TRBV5-1 with TRBJ2-5; TRBD2 matches at 13 bases. CDR1 and CDR2 from the germline V gene are SGHRS and YFSETQ. The CDR3 sequence is 15 residues long. V lost 1 base and J lost 3; bases outside the gene matches: 0. CDR3 in DNA: TGCGCCAGCAGCTTGACTAGCGGGAGGGAAGAGACCCAGTACTTC. This codes for CASSLTSGREETQYF.

The chain carries TRBV15 and TRBJ1-3, with 10 bases matching TRBD1. The germline gives CDR1 LNHNV, CDR2 YYDKDF (reference sequence). This CDR3 spans 14 amino acids. The trim removed 8 bases at V and 3 bases at J, leaving 4 bases unmatched. CDR3 in DNA: TGTGCCACCTCGACAGGGGGCTTTGGAAACACCATATATTTT. As protein: CATSTGGFGNTIYF. Based on the CDR3 plus reference TRBV15 and TRBJ1-3, the full variable domain is DAMVIQNPRYQVTQFGKPVTLSCSQTLNHNVMYWYQQKSSQAPKLLFHYYDKDFNNEADTPDNFQSRRPNTSFCFLDIRSPGLGDTAMYLCATSTGGFGNTIYFGEGSWLTVV.